This TCR beta chain was captured in a study of T cell responses to AZD1222 COVID-19 vaccine. Method: immunoSEQ multiplex PCR; TCRdb's copy keeps in-frame clones and lacks some. Of about 83,000 clones in the sample, roughly 90% were seen once. Points from the study as a whole: At baseline, seropositivity was found in only 5 to 7 AZD1222 recipients.

This clone turned up a few times. Antigen unknown. The sequences come from peripheral blood, collected on day 0 of MenACWY control vaccination. The clonotype comes from an adult in good health.

CDR3 coding DNA: TGTGCCAGCAGTACAGGGGTAGGCTATGGCTACACCTTC. Translating it yields CASSTGVGYGYTF. The V call is TRBV6-5, the J call TRBJ1-2; 7 nucleotides match TRBD1. V was pared by 5 bases and J by 4 bases, with 4 bases of the junction left unmatched. CDR3 length equals 13 residues. Germline CDR1 reads MNHEY; CDR2 reads SVGAGI.